Included here is one T cell receptor beta chain sequence, with context. Its antigen remains unknown. The sample originates from a study of shared clonotypes between healthy human individuals. Repertoires were generated with immunoSEQ multiplex PCR, while TCRdb's copy carries only in-frame clones and drops some. Seen here are roughly 2,300,000 clones, 85% to 95% observed once, and the top ten hold around 0.38%. Trimming cost V 4 bases and J 6 bases; bases outside gene matches: 13. The CDR3 extends over 16 amino acids. Germline V gives CDR1 SGHTA, CDR2 FQGTGA. Study conclusions and caveats: What rarefaction showed was incomplete sorted-subset sequencing despite large depth.

The chain employs TRBV7-3 and TRBJ1-2; 8 bases align to TRBD1. Sequencing was carried out using naive CD4+ T cells from PBMCs. Subset here: CD45RA+ positively selected. The origin of this receptor is a young man in good health. Some clones in this sample may be carry-over from other donors' samples. The CDR3, as DNA: TGTGCCAGCAGCTCTTTGACTGGGACAGGCTTGCATGGCTACACCTTC. This translates into CASSSLTGTGLHGYTF.